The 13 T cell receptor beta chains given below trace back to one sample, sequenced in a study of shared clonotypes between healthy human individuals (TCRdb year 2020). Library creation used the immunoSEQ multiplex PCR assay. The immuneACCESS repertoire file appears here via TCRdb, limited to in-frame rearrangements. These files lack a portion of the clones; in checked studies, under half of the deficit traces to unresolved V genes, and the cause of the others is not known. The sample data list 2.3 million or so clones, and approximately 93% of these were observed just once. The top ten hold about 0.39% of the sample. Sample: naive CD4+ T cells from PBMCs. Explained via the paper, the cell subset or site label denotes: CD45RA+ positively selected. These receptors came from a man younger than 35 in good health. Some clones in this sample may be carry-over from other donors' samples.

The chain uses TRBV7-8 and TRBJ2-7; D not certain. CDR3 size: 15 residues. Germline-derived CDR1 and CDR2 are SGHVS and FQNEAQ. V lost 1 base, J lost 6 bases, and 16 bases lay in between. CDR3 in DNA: TGTGCCAGCAGCTTAGGAGTTTTACCCTTCCCCGAGCAGTACTTC. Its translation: CASSLGVLPFPEQYF.

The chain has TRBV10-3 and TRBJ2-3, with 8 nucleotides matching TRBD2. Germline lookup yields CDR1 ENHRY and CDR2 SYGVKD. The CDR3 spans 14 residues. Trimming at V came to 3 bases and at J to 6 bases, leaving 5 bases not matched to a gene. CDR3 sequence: CAISDRREVDTQYF. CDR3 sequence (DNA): TGTGCCATCAGTGATAGGCGGGAGGTCGATACGCAGTATTTT.

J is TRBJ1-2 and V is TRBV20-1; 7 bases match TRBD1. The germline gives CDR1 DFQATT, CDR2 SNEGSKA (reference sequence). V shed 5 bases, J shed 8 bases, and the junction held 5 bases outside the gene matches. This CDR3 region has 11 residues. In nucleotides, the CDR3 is TGCAGTGCTCGGGACAGACGAGGCTACACCTTC. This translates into CSARDRRGYTF.

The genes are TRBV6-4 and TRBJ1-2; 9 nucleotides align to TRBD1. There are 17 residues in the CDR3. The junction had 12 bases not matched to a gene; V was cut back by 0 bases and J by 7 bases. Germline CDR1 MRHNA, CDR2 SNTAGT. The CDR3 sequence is CASSDSIAGQGYFGYTF. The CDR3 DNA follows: TGTGCCAGCAGTGACTCGATTGCGGGACAGGGTTATTTTGGCTACACCTTC.

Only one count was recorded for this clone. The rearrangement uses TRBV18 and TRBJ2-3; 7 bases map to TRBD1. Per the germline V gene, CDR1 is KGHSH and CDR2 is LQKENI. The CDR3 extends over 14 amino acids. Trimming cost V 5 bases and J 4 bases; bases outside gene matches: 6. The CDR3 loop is CASSSTGAADTQYF. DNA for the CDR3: TGTGCCAGCTCATCCACAGGGGCGGCAGATACGCAGTATTTT.

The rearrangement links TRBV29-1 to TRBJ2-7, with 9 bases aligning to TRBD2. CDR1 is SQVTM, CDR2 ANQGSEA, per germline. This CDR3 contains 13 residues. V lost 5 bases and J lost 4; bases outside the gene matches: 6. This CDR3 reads CSVWSSGDYEQYF. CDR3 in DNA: TGCAGCGTTTGGTCTAGCGGGGATTACGAGCAGTACTTC.

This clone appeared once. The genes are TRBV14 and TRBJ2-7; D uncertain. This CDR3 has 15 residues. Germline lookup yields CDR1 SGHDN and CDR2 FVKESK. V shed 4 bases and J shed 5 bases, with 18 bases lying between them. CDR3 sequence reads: CASSRLTHVSDEQYF. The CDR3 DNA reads TGTGCCAGCAGCCGACTGACCCATGTATCAGACGAGCAGTACTTC.

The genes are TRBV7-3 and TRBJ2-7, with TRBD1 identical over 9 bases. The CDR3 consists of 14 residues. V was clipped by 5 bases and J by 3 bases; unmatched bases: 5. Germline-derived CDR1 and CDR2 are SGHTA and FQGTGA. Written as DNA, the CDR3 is TGTGCCAGCAGCCAGGGACAGGGTCGCTACGAGCAGTACTTC. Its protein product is CASSQGQGRYEQYF.

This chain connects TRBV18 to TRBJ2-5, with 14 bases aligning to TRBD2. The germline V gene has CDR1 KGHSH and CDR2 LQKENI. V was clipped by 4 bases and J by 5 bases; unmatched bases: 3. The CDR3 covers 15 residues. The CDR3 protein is CASSLGLAGAETQYF. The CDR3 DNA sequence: TGTGCCAGCTCACTGGGACTAGCGGGAGCGGAGACCCAGTACTTC.

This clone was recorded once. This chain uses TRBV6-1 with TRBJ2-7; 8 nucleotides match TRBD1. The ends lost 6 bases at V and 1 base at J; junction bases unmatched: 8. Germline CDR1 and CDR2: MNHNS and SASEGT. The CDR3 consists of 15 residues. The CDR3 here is CASSPGGLGSYEQYF. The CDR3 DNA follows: TGTGCCAGCAGCCCAGGGGGCTTGGGATCCTACGAGCAGTACTTC.

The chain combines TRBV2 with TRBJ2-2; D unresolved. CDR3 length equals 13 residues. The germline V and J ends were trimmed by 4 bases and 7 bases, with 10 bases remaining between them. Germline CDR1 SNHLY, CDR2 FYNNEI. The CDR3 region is CASSVRSDGELFF. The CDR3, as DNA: TGTGCCAGCAGTGTCCGGTCAGACGGGGAGCTGTTTTTT.

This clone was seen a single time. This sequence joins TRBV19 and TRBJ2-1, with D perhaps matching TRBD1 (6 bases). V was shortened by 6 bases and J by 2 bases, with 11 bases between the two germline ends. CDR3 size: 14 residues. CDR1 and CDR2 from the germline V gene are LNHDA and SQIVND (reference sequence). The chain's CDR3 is CASRQGGTYNEQFF. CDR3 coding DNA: TGTGCCAGTAGACAGGGTGGAACCTACAATGAGCAGTTCTTC.

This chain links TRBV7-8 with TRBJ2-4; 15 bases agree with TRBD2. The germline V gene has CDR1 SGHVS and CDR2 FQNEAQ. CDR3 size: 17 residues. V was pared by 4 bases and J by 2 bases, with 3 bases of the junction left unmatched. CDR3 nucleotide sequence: TGTGCCAGCAGCTCGGGACTAGCGGGAGGCACCAAAAACATTCAGTACTTC. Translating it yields CASSSGLAGGTKNIQYF.